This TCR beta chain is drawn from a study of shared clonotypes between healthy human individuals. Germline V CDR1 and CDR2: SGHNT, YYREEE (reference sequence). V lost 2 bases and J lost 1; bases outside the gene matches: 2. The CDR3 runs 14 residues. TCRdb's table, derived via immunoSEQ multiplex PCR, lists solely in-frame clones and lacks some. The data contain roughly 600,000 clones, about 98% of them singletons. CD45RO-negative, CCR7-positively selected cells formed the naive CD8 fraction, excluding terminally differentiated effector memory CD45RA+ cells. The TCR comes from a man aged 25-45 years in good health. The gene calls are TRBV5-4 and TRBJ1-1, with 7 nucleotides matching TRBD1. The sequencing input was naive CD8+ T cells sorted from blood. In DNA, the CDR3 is TGTGCCAGCAGCTTCCAGGGGGGGAACACTGAAGCTTTCTTT. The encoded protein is CASSFQGGNTEAFF.